These T cell receptor beta chains were read from a single sample in a study of cytomegalovirus exposure and HLA in healthy donors. The table came from immunoSEQ multiplex PCR; TCRdb's copy has only in-frame clones and leaves some out. The repertoire has roughly 200,000 clones, 60% to 80% of them found once; the top ten carry roughly 3%. The sequenced sample was PBMCs. The receptors originated from a woman aged 25 to 45 in good health and CMV-seronegative. Both conserved end residues are part of each CDR3. Each record gives: CDR3 DNA, CDR3 protein, J gene, clone size, V gene, D gene. D genes are given only for firm matches. Only part of the rows carry a size: once, few, many, or a class if the clone is expanded.

CDR3nt: TGTGCCAGCAGCTTAGCTTGGGGCCTAGCGGGAGTGGTTTCCTACAATGAGCAGTTCTTC
CDR3aa: CASSLAWGLAGVVSYNEQFF
j_gene: TRBJ2-1
abundance: -
v_gene: TRBV7-2
d_gene: TRBD2

CDR3nt: TGTGCCAGCAGTTTAACGTCTCGACTAGTCGAAACCTACGAGCAGTACTTC
CDR3aa: CASSLTSRLVETYEQYF
j_gene: TRBJ2-7
abundance: -
v_gene: TRBV27
d_gene: -

CDR3nt: TGTGCCAGCTATAGACAGGGGGCTCCCCACGAGCAGTACTTC
CDR3aa: CASYRQGAPHEQYF
j_gene: TRBJ2-7
abundance: -
v_gene: TRBV6-1
d_gene: TRBD1

CDR3nt: TGTGCCAGCAGTTACTCTTCCGTCTACGAGCAGTACTTC
CDR3aa: CASSYSSVYEQYF
j_gene: TRBJ2-7
abundance: few
v_gene: TRBV6-5
d_gene: -

CDR3nt: TGCGCCAGCAGCTTGGCCGGAGGGAGGGACACTGAAGCTTTCTTT
CDR3aa: CASSLAGGRDTEAFF
j_gene: TRBJ1-1
abundance: -
v_gene: TRBV5-1
d_gene: -

CDR3nt: TGTGCCAGTACGCAGGGGCGGGGGATTATTGGGCCCCAGCATTTT
CDR3aa: CASTQGRGIIGPQHF
j_gene: TRBJ1-5
abundance: -
v_gene: TRBV19
d_gene: -

CDR3nt: TGTGCCAGCAGGTTGACAGGGTTCACAGATACGCAGTATTTT
CDR3aa: CASRLTGFTDTQYF
j_gene: TRBJ2-3
abundance: -
v_gene: TRBV11-2
d_gene: TRBD1

CDR3nt: TGCAGCGTTGGCAACGGGGACAATGGCTACACCTTC
CDR3aa: CSVGNGDNGYTF
j_gene: TRBJ1-2
abundance: -
v_gene: TRBV29-1
d_gene: -

CDR3nt: TGTGCCAGCAGCGTAGGTGGGACTGCTTACTACGAGCAGTACTTC
CDR3aa: CASSVGGTAYYEQYF
j_gene: TRBJ2-7
abundance: -
v_gene: TRBV9
d_gene: -

CDR3nt: TGTGCCAGCAGCCCACCTAGCTCCTACGAGCAGTACTTC
CDR3aa: CASSPPSSYEQYF
j_gene: TRBJ2-7
abundance: -
v_gene: TRBV7-6
d_gene: -

CDR3nt: TGTGCCAGCAGCTTAGTGGGCCCAGGGCGGAAGGCTTTCTTT
CDR3aa: CASSLVGPGRKAFF
j_gene: TRBJ1-1
abundance: -
v_gene: TRBV7-2
d_gene: -

CDR3nt: TGCGCCAGCAGCTCCGGACTAGCGGGGGGGCAGGGAGATACGCAGTATTTT
CDR3aa: CASSSGLAGGQGDTQYF
j_gene: TRBJ2-3
abundance: -
v_gene: TRBV5-1
d_gene: TRBD2

CDR3nt: TGTGCCAGCAGCGTAGGGACTAGCGGGAGGTTTGCGCAGTTCTTC
CDR3aa: CASSVGTSGRFAQFF
j_gene: TRBJ2-1
abundance: -
v_gene: TRBV9
d_gene: TRBD2

CDR3nt: TGCGCCAGCAGCCCCGGGACAGGCGATGGCTACACCTTC
CDR3aa: CASSPGTGDGYTF
j_gene: TRBJ1-2
abundance: -
v_gene: TRBV4-1
d_gene: TRBD1

CDR3nt: TGTGCCAGTAGTAAGGTCAGGACAGGGGGCGAGACCCAGTACTTC
CDR3aa: CASSKVRTGGETQYF
j_gene: TRBJ2-5
abundance: -
v_gene: TRBV19
d_gene: TRBD1

CDR3nt: TGCGCCAGCAGCATGGGACAGGATGGTCGATGGGCTTTCTTT
CDR3aa: CASSMGQDGRWAFF
j_gene: TRBJ1-1
abundance: -
v_gene: TRBV7-8
d_gene: TRBD1

CDR3nt: TGTGCCAGCAGTTTATGGACTAGCGGGGCCCGCACAGATACGCAGTATTTT
CDR3aa: CASSLWTSGARTDTQYF
j_gene: TRBJ2-3
abundance: -
v_gene: TRBV27
d_gene: TRBD2

CDR3nt: TGTGCCAGCAGTTTAATCCCAGGGAACACTGAAGCTTTCTTT
CDR3aa: CASSLIPGNTEAFF
j_gene: TRBJ1-1
abundance: -
v_gene: TRBV28
d_gene: -